This T cell receptor beta chain was captured in a study of cytomegalovirus exposure and HLA in healthy donors. Study-level findings and limits: Cytomegalovirus status, reportedly, was diagnosed with high specificity and sensitivity by the classifier. HLA restriction was apparent for most CMV-associated TCR beta chains in a later analysis.

CDR1 is ENHRY, CDR2 SYGVKD, per germline. The CDR3 runs 16 residues. Trimming took 6 bases from V and 7 from J; bases not matched to a gene: 10. PCR involved 60 Vbeta and 13 Jbeta primers. Method: immunoSEQ multiplex PCR; TCRdb's copy keeps in-frame clones and lacks some. The profile shows 130,000 or so clones, around 8.5% of them singletons. On this clone: No antigen is known for it.

The chain uses TRBV10-3 and TRBJ2-2, with TRBD2 matching over 11 bases. The sequencing input was PBMCs. This receptor was taken from a man aged 40-55 years in good health and CMV-seronegative. The CDR3 loop is CAISALAGGLGGELFF. In DNA, the CDR3 is TGTGCCATCAGCGCCTTAGCGGGGGGGCTGGGCGGGGAGCTGTTTTTT.